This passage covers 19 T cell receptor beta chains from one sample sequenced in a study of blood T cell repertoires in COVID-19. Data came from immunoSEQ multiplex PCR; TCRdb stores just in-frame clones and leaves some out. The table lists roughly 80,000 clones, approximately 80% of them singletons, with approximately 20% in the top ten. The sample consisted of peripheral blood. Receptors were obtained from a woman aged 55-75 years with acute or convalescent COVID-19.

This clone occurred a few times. CDR3: CASSYGASGQQHF. CDR3 nucleotide sequence: TGTGCCAGCAGTTACGGCGCTTCGGGACAACAGCATTTT. V usage is TRBV6-2 or TRBV6-3 and J usage is TRBJ1-5, with a weak D call TRBD1 (6 bases). Trimming removed 2 bases from V and 13 bases from J, with 15 bases in between. Germline V gene sequence: CDR1 MNHEY, CDR2 SVGEGT. This CDR3 contains 13 residues.

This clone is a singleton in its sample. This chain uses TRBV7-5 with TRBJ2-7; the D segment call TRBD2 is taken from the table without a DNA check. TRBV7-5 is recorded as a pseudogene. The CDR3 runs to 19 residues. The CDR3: CARSLSPGLAGFFRCEQYV. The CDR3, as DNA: TGTGCCAGAAGCTTAAGCCCAGGACTAGCGGGCTTCTTCCGGTGCGAGCAGTACGTC.

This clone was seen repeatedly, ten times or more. The CDR3 protein is CASSFQPGLVGETQYF. The CDR3 coding sequence is TGTGCCAGTAGTTTTCAACCGGGACTAGTGGGAGAGACCCAGTACTTC. The chain couples TRBV19 to TRBJ2-5, with 8 nucleotides matching TRBD2. Unmatched junction bases numbered 12, after V lost 5 bases and J lost 4 bases. CDR1 and CDR2 from the germline V gene are LNHDA and SQIVND (reference sequence). CDR3 size: 16 residues.

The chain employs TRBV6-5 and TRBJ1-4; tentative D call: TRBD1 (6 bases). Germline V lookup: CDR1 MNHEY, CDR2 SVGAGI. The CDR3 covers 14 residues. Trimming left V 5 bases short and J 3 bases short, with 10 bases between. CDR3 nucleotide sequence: TGTGCCAGCAGTCAGGGGTTGGCTAATGAAAAACTGTTTTTT. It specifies CASSQGLANEKLFF.

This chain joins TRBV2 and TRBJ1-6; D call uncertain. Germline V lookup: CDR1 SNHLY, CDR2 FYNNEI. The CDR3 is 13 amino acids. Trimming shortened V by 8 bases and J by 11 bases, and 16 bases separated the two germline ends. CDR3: CASGGEPTPPLHF. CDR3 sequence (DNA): TGTGCCAGCGGAGGCGAACCAACTCCACCCCTCCACTTT. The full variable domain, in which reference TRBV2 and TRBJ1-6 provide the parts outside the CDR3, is EPEVTQTPSHQVTQMGQEVILRCVPISNHLYFYWYRQILGQKVEFLVSFYNNEISEKSEIFDDQFSVERPDGSNFTLKIRSTKLEDSAMYFCASGGEPTPPLHFGNGTRLTVT.

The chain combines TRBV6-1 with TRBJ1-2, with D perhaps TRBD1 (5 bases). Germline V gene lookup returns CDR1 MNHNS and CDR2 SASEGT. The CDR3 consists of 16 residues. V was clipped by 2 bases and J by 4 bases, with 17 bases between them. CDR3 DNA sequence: TGTGCCAGCAGTGAAAGGGGCAGGTGGGGACTCTATGGCTACACCTTC. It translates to CASSERGRWGLYGYTF.

This chain's CDR3 is CATSPSSGDTDTQYF. In DNA form, the CDR3 reads TGTGCCACCAGCCCGAGCTCAGGGGACACAGATACGCAGTATTTT. The genes are TRBV15 and TRBJ2-3; a possible D gene is TRBD1 (6 bases). Germline lookup yields CDR1 LNHNV and CDR2 YYDKDF (reference sequence). The CDR3 consists of 15 residues. Trimming removed 5 bases from V and 2 bases from J, with 14 bases in between.

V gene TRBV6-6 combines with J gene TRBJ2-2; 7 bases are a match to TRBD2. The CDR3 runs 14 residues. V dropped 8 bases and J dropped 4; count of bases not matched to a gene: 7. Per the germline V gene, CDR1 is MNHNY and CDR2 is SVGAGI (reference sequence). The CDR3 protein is CASSGTIATGELFF. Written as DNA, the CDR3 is TGTGCCAGCTCCGGGACTATCGCCACCGGGGAGCTGTTTTTT.

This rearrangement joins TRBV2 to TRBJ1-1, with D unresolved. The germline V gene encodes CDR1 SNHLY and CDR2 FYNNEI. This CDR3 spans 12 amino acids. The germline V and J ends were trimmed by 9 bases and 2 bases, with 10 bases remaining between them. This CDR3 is CARSDINTEAFF. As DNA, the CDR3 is TGTGCCAGGTCAGACATTAACACTGAAGCTTTCTTT.

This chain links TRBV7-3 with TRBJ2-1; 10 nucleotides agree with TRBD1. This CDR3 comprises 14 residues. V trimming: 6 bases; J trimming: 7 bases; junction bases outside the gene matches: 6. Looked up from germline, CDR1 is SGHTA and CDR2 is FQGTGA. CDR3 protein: CASRLTGGRNEQFF. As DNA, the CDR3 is TGTGCCAGCAGGTTGACAGGGGGCCGGAATGAGCAGTTCTTC.

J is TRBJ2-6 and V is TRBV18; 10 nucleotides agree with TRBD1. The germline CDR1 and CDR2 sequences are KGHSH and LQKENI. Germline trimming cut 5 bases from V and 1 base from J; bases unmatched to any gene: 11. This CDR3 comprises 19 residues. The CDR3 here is CASSSSGTGVRSGANVLTF. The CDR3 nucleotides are TGTGCCAGCTCATCCTCCGGGACAGGGGTTAGATCTGGGGCCAACGTCCTGACTTTC.

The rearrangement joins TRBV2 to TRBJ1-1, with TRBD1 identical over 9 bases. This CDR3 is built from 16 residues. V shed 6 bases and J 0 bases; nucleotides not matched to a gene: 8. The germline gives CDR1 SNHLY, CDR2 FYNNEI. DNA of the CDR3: TGTGCCAGCAGACTCGACAGGGGGGAGATGAACACTGAAGCTTTCTTT. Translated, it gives CASRLDRGEMNTEAFF.

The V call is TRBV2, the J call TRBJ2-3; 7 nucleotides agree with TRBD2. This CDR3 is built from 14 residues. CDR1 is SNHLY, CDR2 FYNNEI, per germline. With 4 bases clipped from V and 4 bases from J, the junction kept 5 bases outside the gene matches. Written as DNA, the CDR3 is TGTGCCAGCAGTGTGGTAGCGGGTGCAGATACGCAGTATTTT. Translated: CASSVVAGADTQYF.

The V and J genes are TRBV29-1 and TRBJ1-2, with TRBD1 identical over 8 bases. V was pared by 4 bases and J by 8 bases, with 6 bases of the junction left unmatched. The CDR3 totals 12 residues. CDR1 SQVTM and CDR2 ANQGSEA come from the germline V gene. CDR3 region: CSVGRTGLGYTF. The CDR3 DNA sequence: TGCAGCGTTGGCCGGACAGGGCTGGGCTACACCTTC.

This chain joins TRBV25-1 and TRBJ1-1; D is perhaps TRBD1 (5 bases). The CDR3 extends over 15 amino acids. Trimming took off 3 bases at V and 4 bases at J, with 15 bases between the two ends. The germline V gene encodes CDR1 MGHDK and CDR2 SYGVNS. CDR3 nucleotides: TGTGCCAGCAGTGACCTAGGGCAGGGCGCCACTGAAGCTTTCTTT. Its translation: CASSDLGQGATEAFF.

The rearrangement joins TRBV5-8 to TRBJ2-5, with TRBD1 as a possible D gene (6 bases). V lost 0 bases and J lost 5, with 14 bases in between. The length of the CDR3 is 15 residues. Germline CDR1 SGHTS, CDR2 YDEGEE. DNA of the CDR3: TGTGCCAGCAGCTTGGGTCCAGGGGCCTGGGAGACCCAGTACTTC. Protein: CASSLGPGAWETQYF.

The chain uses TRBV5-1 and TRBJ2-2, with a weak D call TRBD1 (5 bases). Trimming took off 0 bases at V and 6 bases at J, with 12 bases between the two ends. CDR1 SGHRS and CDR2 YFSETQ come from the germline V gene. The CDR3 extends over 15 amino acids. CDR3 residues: CASSLASGSAGELFF. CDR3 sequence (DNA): TGCGCCAGCAGCTTGGCTTCAGGGTCAGCCGGGGAGCTGTTTTTT.

CDR3 bases: TGTGCCAGCAGTTTAGTGGGTAGGGGTAGAGAGACCCAGTACTTC. Translating it yields CASSLVGRGRETQYF. This chain connects TRBV6-5 to TRBJ2-5, with a weak D call TRBD1 (5 bases). The V gene's germline CDR1 is MNHEY and CDR2 SVGAGI. Trimming took off 4 bases at V and 4 bases at J, with 16 bases between the two ends. The CDR3 runs to 15 residues.

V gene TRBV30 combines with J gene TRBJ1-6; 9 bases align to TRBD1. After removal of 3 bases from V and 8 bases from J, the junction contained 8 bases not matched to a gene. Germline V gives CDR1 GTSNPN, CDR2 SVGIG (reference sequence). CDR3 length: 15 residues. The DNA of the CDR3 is TGTGCCTGGAGCTTCAAGGGACAGGGAGATTCACCCCTCCACTTT. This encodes CAWSFKGQGDSPLHF.